These 30 T cell receptor beta chains share one sample of origin, sequenced in a study of cytomegalovirus exposure and HLA in healthy donors. The PCR contained 60 Vbeta and 13 Jbeta primers. Method: immunoSEQ multiplex PCR; TCRdb's copy keeps in-frame clones and lacks some. The sample holds fewer than 150,000 clones, over 75% seen once. The material sequenced was PBMCs. All receptors come from a male donor in good health and CMV-seronegative.

This sequence joins TRBV2 and TRBJ2-7; the D gene is possibly TRBD2 (5 bases). The CDR3 spans 11 residues. In germline, CDR1 is SNHLY, CDR2 FYNNEI. Trimming removed 9 bases from V and 3 bases from J, with 9 bases in between. The CDR3 DNA reads as TGTGCCAGTTTGAGGGACTACGAGCAGTACTTC. Amino acids: CASLRDYEQYF.

The rearrangement links TRBV29-1 to TRBJ2-2, with 8 positions matching TRBD2. The CDR3 length is 14 residues. V shed 3 bases and J 5 bases; nucleotides not matched to a gene: 5. Germline assignment: CDR1 SQVTM and CDR2 ANQGSEA. The CDR3 here is CSVDNREGTGELFF. CDR3 in DNA: TGCAGCGTTGATAACCGGGAGGGGACCGGGGAGCTGTTTTTT.

The V and J genes are TRBV30 and TRBJ2-3; D unclear. CDR1 and CDR2 (germline): GTSNPN, SVGIG (reference sequence). CDR3 length equals 14 residues. Trimming removed 1 base at V and 0 bases at J, with 8 bases between. The CDR3 protein is CAWSAQVSTDTQYF. The CDR3 DNA reads as TGTGCCTGGAGTGCTCAGGTCAGCACAGATACGCAGTATTTT.

The rearrangement links TRBV14 to TRBJ1-1; D unresolved. The CDR3 runs to 13 residues. Trimming left V 1 base short and J 1 base short, with 4 bases between. Per the germline V gene, CDR1 is SGHDN and CDR2 is FVKESK. Written as DNA, the CDR3 is TGTGCCAGCAGCCAAGGAGAGAACACTGAAGCTTTCTTT. Translating it yields CASSQGENTEAFF. The full variable domain, completed using reference TRBV14 and TRBJ1-1, is EAGVTQFPSHSVIEKGQTVTLRCDPISGHDNLYWYRRVMGKEIKFLLHFVKESKQDESGMPNNRFLAERTGGTYSTLKVQPAELEDSGVYFCASSQGENTEAFFGQGTRLTVV.

This chain uses TRBV19 with TRBJ1-4; TRBD1 might be the D (5 bases). The CDR3 covers 14 residues. Germline V gives CDR1 LNHDA, CDR2 SQIVND (reference sequence). V shed 7 bases and J shed 3 bases, with 12 bases lying between them. The DNA for the CDR3 is TGTGCCAGTACCCTGACAGACCCTAATGAAAAACTGTTTTTT. It yields the protein CASTLTDPNEKLFF.

The CDR3 bases are TGTGCCAGCTCTCGAATCCTTCCCGACAGGGGGACTGAAGCTTTCTTT. Translation: CASSRILPDRGTEAFF. This chain connects TRBV18 to TRBJ1-1; the match to TRBD1 covers 9 bases. The CDR3 covers 16 residues. The germline CDR1 and CDR2 sequences are KGHSH and LQKENI. Trimming at V came to 6 bases and at J to 5 bases, leaving 13 bases not matched to a gene.

The V and J genes are TRBV4-1 and TRBJ1-3, with TRBD1 identical over 7 bases. The CDR3 is 17 residues long. Germline CDR1 MGHRA, CDR2 YSYEKL. V lost 1 base to trimming and J lost 0 bases; unmatched junction nucleotides: 6. CDR3 amino acids: CASSQVPGGTSGNTIYF. In DNA, the CDR3 is TGCGCCAGCAGCCAAGTGCCAGGGGGGACCTCTGGAAACACCATATATTTT.

The chain is built from TRBV7-8 and TRBJ2-1; 9 bases fit TRBD1. The CDR3 consists of 14 residues. Germline V gene lookup returns CDR1 SGHVS and CDR2 FQNEAQ. Trimming cost V 5 bases and J 7 bases; bases outside gene matches: 6. The CDR3 region has the DNA TGTGCCAGCAGCAGGTACAGGGGGCTAAATGAGCAGTTCTTC. The encoded protein is CASSRYRGLNEQFF.

The chain joins TRBV19 to TRBJ2-1; maybe TRBD2 (6 bases). Germline CDR1 LNHDA, CDR2 SQIVND (reference sequence). The ends were cut back, 7 bases at V and 5 bases at J, with 21 bases in the middle. The CDR3 loop spans 16 amino acids. CDR3 bases: TGTGCCAGTAACATGGAGGGGCGGCGTGGGCACAATGAGCAGTTCTTC. This translates into CASNMEGRRGHNEQFF.

V usage is TRBV18 and J usage is TRBJ1-2, with D perhaps TRBD1 (5 bases). The germline V gene encodes CDR1 KGHSH and CDR2 LQKENI. This CDR3 contains 14 residues. V was pared by 2 bases and J by 8 bases, with 15 bases between. The CDR3 DNA follows: TGTGCCAGCTCACCAGATACAGGCACAGGAGGCTACACCTTC. Protein product: CASSPDTGTGGYTF.

V and J are TRBV4-3 and TRBJ2-5; 11 bases are shared with TRBD2. Germline V gene sequence: CDR1 LGHNA, CDR2 YSLEER. The junction had 12 bases not matched to a gene; V was cut back by 4 bases and J by 5 bases. CDR3 length equals 17 residues. CDR3: CASSPLAGAGEYETQYF. The CDR3 DNA sequence: TGCGCCAGCAGCCCACTAGCGGGAGCCGGGGAGTATGAGACCCAGTACTTC.

This chain uses TRBV4-3 with TRBJ2-3, with D perhaps matching TRBD2 (6 bases). This CDR3 contains 15 residues. Per germline, CDR1 LGHNA and CDR2 YSLEER. V lost 4 bases and J lost 2, with 13 bases in between. The CDR3, as DNA: TGCGCCAGCAGCCCTAGCGAAGGGACCACAGATACGCAGTATTTT. Translation: CASSPSEGTTDTQYF.

As for this clone: The junction and the germline gene differ at one end; a read error may be behind it. V usage is TRBV7-3 and J usage is TRBJ2-3; 10 bases fit TRBD2. CDR1 is SGHTA and CDR2 is FQGTGA in the germline V gene. The CDR3 covers 15 residues. The CDR3 reads CACSRTSGTTDTQYF. The CDR3 nucleotides read TGTGCCTGCAGCCGGACTAGCGGAACCACAGATACGCAGTATTTT.

J is TRBJ2-5 and V is TRBV7-9; unclear D gene. The J call may not be correct, given that the DNA end is closer to TRBJ2-7. CDR3 length: 13 amino acids. Germline V lookup: CDR1 SEHNR, CDR2 FQNEAQ (reference sequence). CDR3 residues: CASSLASRSEQYF. Here the CDR3 DNA reads TGTGCCAGCAGCTTAGCGTCGAGGAGCGAGCAGTACTTC.

This clone has only a few counts. Sequence at one end of the junction differs from germline and may be a read error. The rearrangement links TRBV7-9 to TRBJ2-1, with 9 bases lining up with TRBD2. Germline V lookup: CDR1 SEHNR, CDR2 FQNEAQ (reference sequence). CDR3 length: 17 amino acids. Here the CDR3 reads CSSSPFRASGKLDEQFF. The CDR3 coding sequence is TGTTCCAGCAGCCCTTTTAGGGCTAGCGGGAAGCTTGATGAGCAGTTCTTC.

This clone was observed once. The chain has TRBV14 and TRBJ2-7, with 7 bases aligning to TRBD2. V lost 1 base to trimming and J lost 4 bases; unmatched junction nucleotides: 7. From germline, CDR1 is SGHDN and CDR2 FVKESK. This CDR3 contains 15 residues. The CDR3 DNA reads as TGTGCCAGCAGCCAAGGAGGTAAGCGGGGTTACGAGCAGTACTTC. Amino acid sequence: CASSQGGKRGYEQYF.

The chain joins TRBV10-3 to TRBJ1-4, with 8 nucleotides matching TRBD1. After removal of 2 bases from V and 8 bases from J, the junction contained 10 bases not matched to a gene. The CDR3 covers 16 residues. Germline V gene sequence: CDR1 ENHRY, CDR2 SYGVKD. In DNA, the CDR3 is TGTGCCATCAGTGAGACAATACAGGGGGATGGGGAAAAACTGTTTTTT. The encoded protein is CAISETIQGDGEKLFF.

The V call is TRBV9, the J call TRBJ2-7, with D possibly being TRBD2 (5 bases). Germline V gene data show CDR1 as SGDLS and CDR2 as YYNGEE. Deletions cut 2 bases from V and 3 bases from J, with 12 bases between. The CDR3 extends over 14 amino acids. CDR3 nucleotide sequence: TGTGCCAGCAGCGTCGATCAGCGGAGCTACGAGCAGTACTTC. It yields the protein CASSVDQRSYEQYF.

This clone was seen a few times. V gene TRBV19 combines with J gene TRBJ2-3; 7 bases map to TRBD1. The CDR3 spans 16 residues. CDR1 is LNHDA and CDR2 is SQIVND in the germline V gene (reference sequence). V shed 4 bases and J 1 base; nucleotides not matched to a gene: 8. CDR3 DNA: TGTGCCAGTAGTACTGGCGACAGGGTGGGCACAGATACGCAGTATTTT. It is translated as CASSTGDRVGTDTQYF.

This chain joins TRBV11-1 and TRBJ2-5; possible D gene TRBD1, 5 bases. The end of the DNA fits TRBJ2-7 better, so the J call may be wrong. Per the germline V gene, CDR1 is SGHAT and CDR2 is FQDESV (reference sequence). The CDR3 contains 14 residues. CDR3 loop: CASSWQGPGYEQYF. For the CDR3, the DNA is TGTGCCAGCAGCTGGCAGGGTCCGGGTTACGAGCAGTACTTC.

V and J are TRBV9 and TRBJ2-1; no reliable D call. The CDR3 spans 13 residues. Germline assignment: CDR1 SGDLS and CDR2 YYNGEE. Trimming shortened V by 3 bases and J by 4 bases, and 8 bases separated the two germline ends. Here the CDR3 reads CASSEAYYNEQFF. The CDR3 DNA is TGTGCCAGCAGCGAAGCCTATTACAATGAGCAGTTCTTC. Full variable domain (missing parts from reference TRBV9 and TRBJ2-1): DSGVTQTPKHLITATGQRVTLRCSPRSGDLSVYWYQQSLDQGLQFLIQYYNGEERAKGNILERFSAQQFPDLHSELNLSSLELGDSALYFCASSEAYYNEQFFGPGTRLTVL.

The rearrangement joins TRBV9 to TRBJ2-7; 10 nucleotides line up with TRBD1. Germline CDR1 reads SGDLS; CDR2 reads YYNGEE. V trimming: 2 bases; J trimming: 6 bases; junction bases outside the gene matches: 11. The CDR3 length is 16 residues. The CDR3 DNA is TGTGCCAGCAGCGTTCGGGGGGGACAGGGGCTAAGCGAGCAGTACTTC. The encoded protein is CASSVRGGQGLSEQYF.

This clone was counted a few times. The chain carries TRBV5-1 and TRBJ1-5; D not resolved. Trimming left V 7 bases short and J 4 bases short, with 15 bases between. Germline V CDR1 and CDR2: SGHRS, YFSETQ. The CDR3 sequence is 14 residues long. In DNA, the CDR3 is TGCGCCAGCTCCCTAGGACGGGGTAATCAGCCCCAGCATTTT. It yields the protein CASSLGRGNQPQHF.

The chain recombines TRBV19 with TRBJ2-7; 7 bases agree with TRBD1. Germline V gene sequence: CDR1 LNHDA, CDR2 SQIVND (reference sequence). The CDR3 sequence is 14 residues long. Germline trimming cut 4 bases from V and 2 bases from J; bases unmatched to any gene: 5. DNA of the CDR3: TGTGCCAGTAGTACCCGACAGGGACCCTACGAGCAGTACTTC. Translated: CASSTRQGPYEQYF.

V usage is TRBV7-2 and J usage is TRBJ1-2, with D tentatively TRBD1 (5 bases). V was shortened by 2 bases and J by 8 bases, with 9 bases between the two germline ends. The CDR3 runs to 12 residues. Looked up from germline, CDR1 is SGHTA and CDR2 is FQGNSA. The CDR3 DNA reads as TGTGCCAGCAGCTTAATGGGGGGGGGCTACACCTTC. The encoded protein is CASSLMGGGYTF.

The genes are TRBV6-1 and TRBJ2-7; tentative D call: TRBD1 (6 bases). Trimming left V 3 bases short and J 6 bases short, with 18 bases between. This CDR3 region has 15 residues. Germline CDR1 reads MNHNS; CDR2 reads SASEGT. The CDR3 bases are TGTGCCAGCAGTGACAGGGGTTCATGGGCCTTCGAGCAGTACTTC. The encoded protein is CASSDRGSWAFEQYF.

Only one count was recorded for this clone. The chain recombines TRBV29-1 with TRBJ1-1; 7 bases map to TRBD1. The V gene's germline CDR1 is SQVTM and CDR2 ANQGSEA. The length of the CDR3 is 13 residues. V gave up 7 bases and J gave up 2 bases; unmatched junction bases: 7. In nucleotides, the CDR3 is TGCAGCGGAACACAGGGGCCTAACACTGAAGCTTTCTTT. This translates into CSGTQGPNTEAFF.

The V and J genes are TRBV5-4 and TRBJ1-2; TRBD1 is a possible D gene (6 bases). CDR3 length equals 13 residues. Per germline, CDR1 SGHNT and CDR2 YYREEE (reference sequence). V was shortened by 4 bases and J by 2 bases, with 9 bases between the two germline ends. The CDR3 DNA reads as TGTGCCAGCAGCCTACAGGGCAACTATGGCTACACCTTC. Protein sequence: CASSLQGNYGYTF.

This chain uses TRBV7-9 with TRBJ2-1; D perhaps matches TRBD1 (5 bases). CDR3 length: 17 residues. Germline V gene lookup returns CDR1 SEHNR and CDR2 FQNEAQ (reference sequence). The V end was cut by 4 bases, the J end by 8 bases, with 24 bases between. The CDR3 loop reads CASSSTWATRVKDEQFF. CDR3 coding DNA: TGTGCCAGCAGCTCCACTTGGGCCACCAGGGTTAAGGATGAGCAGTTCTTC.

This chain links TRBV19 with TRBJ1-5, with 7 bases fitting TRBD1. The trim removed 5 bases at V and 9 bases at J, leaving 13 bases unmatched. This CDR3 contains 15 residues. Germline loops: CDR1 LNHDA, CDR2 SQIVND (reference sequence). CDR3: CASSGRDSNLTPQHF. CDR3 in DNA: TGTGCCAGTAGTGGCCGGGACAGCAACCTTACGCCCCAGCATTTT. The variable domain in full, completed from reference TRBV19 and TRBJ1-5, reads DGGITQSPKYLFRKEGQNVTLSCEQNLNHDAMYWYRQDPGQGLRLIYYSQIVNDFQKGDIAEGYSVSREKKESFPLTVTSAQKNPTAFYLCASSGRDSNLTPQHFGDGTRLSIL.